This TCR beta chain originates from a study of shared clonotypes between healthy human individuals. The CDR3 is made up of 15 amino acids. V was trimmed by 6 bases and J by 4 bases, leaving 19 bases between them. Per the germline V gene, CDR1 is LNHDA and CDR2 is SQIVND (reference sequence). Generated by immunoSEQ multiplex PCR, the TCRdb table keeps only in-frame clones and is missing some. Among under 2,000,000 clones listed, approximately 95% were seen once. CD45RO-negative cells were positively selected for CCR7, leaving out terminally differentiated effector memory CD45RA+ cells. The V call is TRBV19, the J call TRBJ2-7, with TRBD2 as a possible D gene (6 bases). Sequencing input: naive CD8+ T cells sorted from blood. The receptor comes from a young man in good health. The CDR3 loop is CASRFMGGEGYEQYF. The CDR3 DNA reads TGTGCCAGTAGGTTTATGGGGGGAGAGGGGTACGAGCAGTACTTC.